This T cell receptor beta chain was recorded in a study of blood T cell repertoires in COVID-19 (dated by TCRdb to about 2020). Context from the whole study: Samples covering the acute and convalescent phases of COVID-19 were provided by collaborators in the United States, Italy and Spain. The repertoires were released in a freely available public database meant as a resource for research on the immune response to SARS-CoV-2. The samples were drawn from two sources: the first 160 participants of the ongoing ImmuneRACE study, and 1,200 or so subjects contributed by 6 global collaborators. Subjects who had been exposed to COVID-19, were actively infected with it, or had recovered from it provided the deeply sampled blood TCRbeta repertoires that made up the dataset. The sample metadata nearly always contained a de-identified subject ID, COVID-19 status, age in years and sex. The material from the prospective study consisted of cDNA or gDNA derived from T cells, B-cell-depleted T cells, or PBMCs. Where HLA class I and class II types were available, the types were taken from metadata supplied by the sample provider, not from assay-based typing.

From the cysteine through the phenylalanine, the CDR3 covers 16 amino acids. The DNA shown is the 48-base CDR3, in frame from base 1. V is cut back by 5 bases and J by 4 bases, with 11 bases in the junction unmatched. In the germline V gene (reference sequence), CDR1 corresponds to MNHEY and CDR2 to SMNVEV. Enrolling through a virtual design, the prospective study's participants ranged in age from roughly 18 to 95 years and lived across 20 to 30 United States geographic areas. In the prospective study, cohorts were assigned on the basis of participant-reported clinical history obtained from a screening survey and a study questionnaire. In the prospective study, mobile phlebotomists collected whole blood, serum and a nasopharyngeal or oropharyngeal swab from each participant. Additional blood draws and questionnaires over an approximately 2-month period could optionally be provided by prospective study participants. Before DNA extraction, prospective study blood samples were shipped either frozen or at room temperature.

This clone was picked up a small number of times. It has no known antigen specificity. No clone much larger than this one lies a single base away; base qualities are absent. TCRbeta CDR3 regions were amplified from genomic DNA using the immunoSEQ Assay, a bias-controlled multiplex PCR. The published analysis was carried out like this. The number of nucleated cells in each sample was estimated from the amplification of reference gene primers within the assay. Sequence reads were collapsed and filtered to measure the absolute abundance of every unique TCRbeta CDR3 rearrangement. For each sample, productive Simpson clonality was calculated as the square root of Simpson's diversity index over productive rearrangements. The immuneACCESS repertoire file appears here via TCRdb, limited to in-frame rearrangements. These files lack a portion of the clones; in checked studies, under half of the deficit traces to unresolved V genes, and the cause of the others is not known. The V and J calls and clone size come from that table; D and trimming were worked out from the DNA. Present in this sample are hundreds of thousands of clones, over 75% of which were seen just once. The top ten constitute roughly 4.5% of the sample.

Results the study describes overall, beyond this receptor: How much clinical and demographic metadata was included differed by source and by participant, and the metadata was provided uncurated.

The sample consisted of PBMCs or T cells enriched from blood (not recorded which). The sequence was obtained from a man aged 30 to 45 with acute COVID-19. The rearrangement joined TRBV27 to TRBJ2-1; 7 junctional bases match TRBD1. The CDR3 corresponds to CASSALQGKRYNEQFF. The base sequence is TGTGCCAGCAGTGCGCTACAGGGGAAACGGTACAATGAGCAGTTCTTC.